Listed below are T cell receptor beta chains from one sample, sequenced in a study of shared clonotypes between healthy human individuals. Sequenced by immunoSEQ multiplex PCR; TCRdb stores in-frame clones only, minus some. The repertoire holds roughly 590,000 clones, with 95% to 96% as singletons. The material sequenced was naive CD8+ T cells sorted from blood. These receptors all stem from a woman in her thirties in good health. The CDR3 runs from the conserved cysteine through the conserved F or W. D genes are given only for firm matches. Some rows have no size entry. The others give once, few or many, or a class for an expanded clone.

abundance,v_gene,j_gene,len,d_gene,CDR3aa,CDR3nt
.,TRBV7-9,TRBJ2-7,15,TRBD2,CASSLSAGVSYEQYF,TGTGCCAGCAGCTTATCCGCGGGAGTGTCCTACGAGCAGTACTTC
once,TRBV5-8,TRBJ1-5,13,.,CASSAGSNQPQHF,TGTGCCAGCAGCGCCGGGTCCAATCAGCCCCAGCATTTT
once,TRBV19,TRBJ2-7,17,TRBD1,CATAPGQGTSARYEQYF,TGTGCCACCGCGCCGGGACAGGGAACCTCTGCTCGTTACGAGCAGTACTTC
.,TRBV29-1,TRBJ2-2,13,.,CSALGGNTGELFF,TGCAGCGCATTGGGAGGGAACACCGGGGAGCTGTTTTTT
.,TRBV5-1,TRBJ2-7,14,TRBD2,CASSQLAGADEQYF,TGCGCCAGCAGCCAGTTGGCGGGAGCCGATGAGCAGTACTTC
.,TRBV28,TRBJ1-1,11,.,CASGLNTEAFF,TGTGCTTCTGGACTGAACACTGAAGCTTTCTTT
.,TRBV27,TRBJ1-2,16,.,CASSLLGRESFYGYTF,TGTGCCAGCAGTTTACTGGGCAGGGAATCGTTCTATGGCTACACCTTC
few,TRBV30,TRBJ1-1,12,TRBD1,CAWSVGTVEAFF,TGTGCCTGGAGTGTGGGGACAGTCGAAGCTTTCTTT
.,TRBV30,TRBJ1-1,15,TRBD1,CAWTQQGAGYTEAFF,TGTGCCTGGACACAACAGGGGGCAGGGTACACTGAAGCTTTCTTT
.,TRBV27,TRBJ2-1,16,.,CASSLSAGSGYNEQFF,TGTGCCAGCTCCCTAAGCGCCGGGAGTGGCTACAATGAGCAGTTCTTC
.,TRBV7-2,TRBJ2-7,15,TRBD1,CASRQPGQGLYEQYF,TGTGCCAGCCGTCAACCGGGACAGGGGCTCTACGAGCAGTACTTC
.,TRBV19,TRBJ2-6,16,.,CASSIGVVRGANVLTF,TGTGCCAGTAGTATAGGCGTGGTCCGTGGGGCCAACGTCCTGACTTTC
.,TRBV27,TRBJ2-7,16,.,CASSLSPGVGIYEQYF,TGTGCCAGCAGTTTATCGCCAGGGGTCGGGATATACGAGCAGTACTTC
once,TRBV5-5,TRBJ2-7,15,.,CASSPHGPRSYEQYF,TGTGCCAGCAGCCCCCACGGGCCGCGATCCTACGAGCAGTACTTC
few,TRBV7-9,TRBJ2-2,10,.,CASSFGELFF,TGTGCCAGCAGCTTCGGGGAGCTGTTTTTT
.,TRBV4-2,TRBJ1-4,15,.,CASSLGPGSDLELFF,TGTGCCAGCAGCCTGGGCCCAGGGTCGGATCTAGAACTGTTTTTT
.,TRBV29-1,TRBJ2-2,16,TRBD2,CSVEDPTGGLTGELFF,TGCAGCGTTGAAGATCCCACGGGAGGCCTCACCGGGGAGCTGTTTTTT
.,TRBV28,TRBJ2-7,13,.,CASSLPQGYEQYF,TGTGCCAGCAGTCTACCCCAGGGCTACGAGCAGTACTTC
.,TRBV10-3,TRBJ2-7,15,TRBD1,CAISLRQGSIHEQYF,TGTGCCATCAGTCTTAGACAGGGCTCAATCCACGAGCAGTACTTC
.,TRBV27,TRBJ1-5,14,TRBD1,CASSFGQGNQPQHF,TGTGCCAGCAGTTTTGGACAGGGCAATCAGCCCCAGCATTTT
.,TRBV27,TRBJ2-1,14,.,CASSLRSVYNEQFF,TGTGCCAGCAGTTTAAGGTCGGTTTACAATGAGCAGTTCTTC
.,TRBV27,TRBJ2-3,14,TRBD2,CASGTSGSTDTQYF,TGTGCCAGTGGGACTAGCGGGAGTACAGATACGCAGTATTTT
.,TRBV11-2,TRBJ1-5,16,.,CASSSDQGHGNQPQHF,TGTGCCAGCAGCTCAGACCAGGGGCACGGCAATCAGCCCCAGCATTTT
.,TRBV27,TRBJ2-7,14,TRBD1,CASSLGTGVYEQYF,TGTGCCAGCAGTTTGGGGACAGGAGTTTACGAGCAGTACTTC
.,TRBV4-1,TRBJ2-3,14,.,CASSQLVGTDTQYF,TGCGCCAGCAGCCAATTGGTAGGGACGGATACGCAGTATTTT
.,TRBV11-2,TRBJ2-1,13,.,CASGESSYNEQFF,TGTGCCAGCGGAGAGAGCTCCTACAATGAGCAGTTCTTC
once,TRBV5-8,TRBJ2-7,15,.,CASSGAGQFNYEQYF,TGTGCCAGCAGCGGGGCAGGACAGTTTAACTACGAGCAGTACTTC
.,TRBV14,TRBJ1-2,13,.,CASSQSGGHGYTF,TGTGCCAGCAGCCAATCGGGGGGCCATGGCTACACCTTC
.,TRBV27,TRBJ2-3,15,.,CASRASGGSTDTQYF,TGTGCCAGTCGGGCTTCGGGCGGGAGCACAGATACGCAGTATTTT
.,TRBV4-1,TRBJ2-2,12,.,CASSQGGRELFF,TGCGCCAGCAGCCAAGGTGGCCGGGAGCTGTTTTTT
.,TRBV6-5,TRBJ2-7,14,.,CASSYGESSYEQYF,TGTGCCAGCAGTTACGGGGAAAGCTCCTACGAGCAGTACTTC
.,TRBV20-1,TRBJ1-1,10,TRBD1,CSAQGTEAFF,TGCAGTGCACAGGGGACTGAAGCTTTCTTT
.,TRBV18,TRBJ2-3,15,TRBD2,CASSYASGRTDTQYF,TGTGCCAGCTCGTACGCTAGCGGGAGAACAGATACGCAGTATTTT
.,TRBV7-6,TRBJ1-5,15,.,CASSPGLGGNSPQHF,TGTGCCAGCAGCCCCGGGTTAGGGGGAAATTCGCCCCAGCATTTT
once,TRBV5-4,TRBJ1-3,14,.,CASSWGERGNTIYF,TGTGCCAGCAGCTGGGGGGAACGGGGAAACACCATATATTTT
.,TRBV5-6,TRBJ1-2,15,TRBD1,CASSFGTGATYGYTF,TGTGCCAGCAGCTTTGGTACAGGGGCAACCTATGGCTACACCTTC
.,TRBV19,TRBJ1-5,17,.,CASTSGFGPGGLEPQHF,TGTGCCAGTACCTCGGGTTTTGGGCCAGGCGGATTGGAGCCCCAGCATTTT
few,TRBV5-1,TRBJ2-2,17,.,CASSSHPADENTGELFF,TGCGCCAGCAGCTCCCACCCAGCCGATGAGAACACCGGGGAGCTGTTTTTT
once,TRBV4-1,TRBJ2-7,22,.,CASSQGGWFPGRRLRDSYEQYF,TGCGCCAGCAGCCAAGGAGGGTGGTTTCCGGGGCGGCGTTTGCGGGACTCCTACGAGCAGTACTTC
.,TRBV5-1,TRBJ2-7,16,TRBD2,CASSLALAGGGHEQYF,TGCGCCAGCAGCTTGGCCCTAGCGGGAGGAGGTCACGAGCAGTACTTC
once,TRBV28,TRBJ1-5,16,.,CASSPPAQGSVQPQHF,TGTGCCAGCAGTCCCCCTGCTCAGGGGTCGGTTCAGCCCCAGCATTTT
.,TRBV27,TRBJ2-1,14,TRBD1,CASTAGGPYNEQFF,TGTGCCAGCACCGCAGGGGGTCCCTACAATGAGCAGTTCTTC
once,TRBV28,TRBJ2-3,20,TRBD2,CASSPYPLAGVSPGTDTQYF,TGTGCCAGCAGTCCCTACCCACTAGCGGGGGTTTCCCCTGGCACAGATACGCAGTATTTT
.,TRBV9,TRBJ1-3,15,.,CASSEGGNSGNTIYF,TGTGCCAGCAGCGAGGGGGGGAACTCTGGAAACACCATATATTTT
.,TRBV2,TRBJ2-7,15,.,CASSEGVASPYEQYF,TGTGCCAGCAGTGAAGGAGTTGCCTCCCCCTACGAGCAGTACTTC